Below are 25 T cell receptor beta chains sequenced from a single sample in a study of Tregs in tolerant kidney transplant recipients. TCRdb keeps only in-frame clones here, not all; method: immunoSEQ multiplex PCR. Here the sample spans 70,000 to 95,000 clones, 91% being singletons. Sequenced material: Tregs from blood, taken before the transplant. The source of these receptors is a human donor who received a combined kidney and bone marrow transplant.

This chain joins TRBV28 and TRBJ2-7; D may be TRBD1 or TRBD2 (6 bases each). The CDR3 runs 13 residues. Trimming pared 8 bases from V and 4 bases from J, leaving 15 bases between. The germline V gene has CDR1 MDHEN and CDR2 SYDVKM. DNA for the CDR3: TGTGCCAGCCTCGGGGGCAGGGGATACGAGCAGTACTTC. It codes for CASLGGRGYEQYF. Complete variable domain (other parts from reference TRBV28 and TRBJ2-7): DVKVTQSSRYLVKRTGEKVFLECVQDMDHENMFWYRQDPGLGLRLIYFSYDVKMKEKGDIPEGYSVSREKKERFSLILESASTNQTSMYLCASLGGRGYEQYFGPGTRLTVT.

This clone was seen only once. The chain uses TRBV6-5 and TRBJ2-3; 9 bases match TRBD1. This CDR3 has 15 amino acids. The V segment lost 8 bases and the J segment 4 bases; nucleotides outside the gene matches: 10. The germline CDR1 and CDR2 sequences are MNHEY and SVGAGI. The CDR3 coding sequence is TGTGCCAGCTCTCGTGGGACAGGGAGCGCAGATACGCAGTATTTT. It encodes CASSRGTGSADTQYF.

The chain uses TRBV5-1 and TRBJ1-1; D gene uncertain. Trimming took off 0 bases at V and 4 bases at J, with 10 bases between the two ends. The CDR3 runs 14 residues. Germline CDR1 is SGHRS and CDR2 is YFSETQ. Here the CDR3 reads CASSLDVGITEAFF. Here the CDR3 DNA reads TGCGCCAGCAGCTTGGATGTAGGGATCACTGAAGCTTTCTTT.

Only a few counts were recorded for this clone. The chain has TRBV6-1 and TRBJ2-7; 12 bases align to TRBD2. Germline V gives CDR1 MNHNS, CDR2 SASEGT. This CDR3 spans 15 amino acids. With V trimmed by 6 bases and J by 2 bases, 5 bases remained unmatched. The DNA for the CDR3 is TGTGCCAGCAGATCTGGACTAGCGGGACCCTACGAGCAGTACTTC. It specifies CASRSGLAGPYEQYF.

The genes are TRBV27 and TRBJ2-7; D not resolved. V was clipped by 4 bases and J by 0 bases, with 4 bases between them. In germline, CDR1 is MNHEY, CDR2 SMNVEV (reference sequence). This CDR3 is 12 amino acids long. In DNA form, the CDR3 reads TGTGCCAGCAGTTCAAGCTCCTACGAGCAGTACTTC. It translates to CASSSSSYEQYF.

The genes are TRBV6-1 and TRBJ2-3, with D possibly matching TRBD2 (5 bases). The germline V gene encodes CDR1 MNHNS and CDR2 SASEGT. V shed 5 bases and J shed 11 bases, with 14 bases lying between them. This CDR3 has 12 amino acids. This chain's CDR3 is CASSSLGGEQYF. For the CDR3, the DNA is TGTGCCAGCAGTTCCCTAGGAGGAGAGCAGTATTTT.

The chain combines TRBV6-5 with TRBJ2-1, with D unclear. The CDR3 totals 11 residues. V was clipped by 5 bases and J by 10 bases, with 9 bases between them. In germline, CDR1 is MNHEY, CDR2 SVGAGI. The CDR3 here is CASSARSEQFF. The CDR3 DNA sequence: TGTGCCAGCAGTGCCAGGTCAGAGCAGTTCTTC.

The chain employs TRBV6-1 and TRBJ1-4; 8 positions agree with TRBD1. Looked up from germline, CDR1 is MNHNS and CDR2 is SASEGT. Trimming took 5 bases from V and 7 from J; bases not matched to a gene: 9. The CDR3 spans 15 residues. In nucleotides, the CDR3 is TGTGCCAGCAGTCCGAACCAAGGACAGGGTGAAAAACTGTTTTTT. Its protein product is CASSPNQGQGEKLFF.

V gene TRBV10-3 combines with J gene TRBJ1-5; D is perhaps TRBD1 (5 bases). From germline, CDR1 is ENHRY and CDR2 SYGVKD. The CDR3 extends over 14 amino acids. The germline V and J ends were trimmed by 10 bases and 3 bases, with 16 bases remaining between them. DNA for the CDR3: TGTGCCACTGCGGGGGGATTGAACAATCAGCCCCAGCATTTT. Protein sequence: CATAGGLNNQPQHF.

This clone was recorded only once. The chain recombines TRBV19 with TRBJ1-5, with D maybe TRBD1 (5 bases). This CDR3 is 14 amino acids long. Germline CDR1 LNHDA, CDR2 SQIVND (reference sequence). V shed 7 bases and J shed 3 bases, with 13 bases lying between them. CDR3 nucleotide sequence: TGTGCCAGTAACCAGGGACGATACAATCAGCCCCAGCATTTT. It specifies CASNQGRYNQPQHF. Together with reference TRBV19 and TRBJ1-5, the CDR3 gives the full variable domain: DGGITQSPKYLFRKEGQNVTLSCEQNLNHDAMYWYRQDPGQGLRLIYYSQIVNDFQKGDIAEGYSVSREKKESFPLTVTSAQKNPTAFYLCASNQGRYNQPQHFGDGTRLSIL.

In this sample, this clone turned up once. V is TRBV9 and J is TRBJ1-5; D might be TRBD1 (5 bases). Per the germline V gene, CDR1 is SGDLS and CDR2 is YYNGEE. V lost 2 bases, J lost 0 bases, and 9 bases lay in between. CDR3 size: 15 residues. The CDR3 here is CASSVDSYSNQPQHF. CDR3 DNA sequence: TGTGCCAGCAGCGTCGACAGCTATAGCAATCAGCCCCAGCATTTT.

The chain employs TRBV5-4 and TRBJ2-1, with 10 bases lining up with TRBD2. The CDR3 sequence is 16 residues long. The V and J ends lost 4 bases and 2 bases, in that order; junction bases with no gene match: 6. Germline lookup yields CDR1 SGHNT and CDR2 YYREEE (reference sequence). This CDR3 reads CASSPIGLAAYNEQFF. Written as DNA, the CDR3 is TGTGCCAGCAGCCCAATCGGACTAGCGGCCTACAATGAGCAGTTCTTC.

This chain joins TRBV5-4 and TRBJ1-4; TRBD1 might be the D (6 bases). The germline CDR1 and CDR2 sequences are SGHNT and YYREEE (reference sequence). Trimming took off 3 bases at V and 5 bases at J, with 11 bases between the two ends. The CDR3 spans 14 residues. The CDR3 DNA sequence: TGTGCCAGCAGCTCCCGGGACATCAATGAAAAACTGTTTTTT. Protein: CASSSRDINEKLFF.

V and J are TRBV6-1 and TRBJ2-7; no definite D call. CDR1 and CDR2 (germline): MNHNS, SASEGT. The CDR3 runs to 12 residues. V lost 3 bases, J lost 3 bases, and 6 bases lay in between. The DNA of the CDR3 is TGTGCCAGCAGTGAGACGATCTACGAGCAGTACTTC. Its protein product is CASSETIYEQYF.

This clone was seen just once. The chain is built from TRBV7-2 and TRBJ2-5; D is perhaps TRBD2 (6 bases). The germline gives CDR1 SGHTA, CDR2 FQGNSA. V was cut by 5 bases and J by 5 bases, with 15 bases left in between. The CDR3 runs 14 residues. CDR3 amino acids: CASSPPGAGETQYF. Written as DNA, the CDR3 is TGTGCCAGCAGCCCCCCGGGTGCGGGGGAGACCCAGTACTTC.

The chain combines TRBV19 with TRBJ2-1, with 11 nucleotides matching TRBD2. Germline V gene sequence: CDR1 LNHDA, CDR2 SQIVND (reference sequence). CDR3 size: 14 residues. Germline trimming cut 5 bases from V and 6 bases from J; bases unmatched to any gene: 3. Here the CDR3 reads CASSSLAGVNEQFF. In DNA, the CDR3 is TGTGCCAGTAGTTCACTAGCGGGAGTCAATGAGCAGTTCTTC.

This chain uses TRBV5-1 with TRBJ2-5; 9 bases match TRBD2. CDR1 and CDR2 from the germline V gene are SGHRS and YFSETQ. This CDR3 contains 16 residues. The V segment lost 0 bases and the J segment 1 base; nucleotides outside the gene matches: 4. The CDR3 reads CASSLAPTSGQETQYF. In DNA form, the CDR3 reads TGCGCCAGCAGCTTGGCACCGACTAGCGGCCAAGAGACCCAGTACTTC.

This clone was counted between two and nine times. The same CDR3 can be traced to other DNA sequences in this sample. The CDR3 sequence: CASSFKGARGEQYF. CDR3 coding DNA: TGTGCCAGCAGCTTCAAGGGGGCGCGAGGGGAGCAGTACTTC. This rearrangement joins TRBV2 to TRBJ2-7; 7 nucleotides align to TRBD1. This CDR3 contains 14 residues. J gave up 7 bases and V 6 bases, and 12 bases lay outside the gene matches. Germline CDR1 reads SNHLY; CDR2 reads FYNNEI.

This clone was counted a single time. The gene calls are TRBV6-1 and TRBJ2-5; 12 bases are shared with TRBD2. The trim removed 6 bases at V and 4 bases at J, leaving 3 bases unmatched. This CDR3 spans 14 amino acids. The germline gives CDR1 MNHNS, CDR2 SASEGT. This chain's CDR3 is CASSLTSGGETQYF. The CDR3 DNA reads TGTGCCAGCAGCCTGACTAGCGGGGGAGAGACCCAGTACTTC.

The chain employs TRBV28 and TRBJ2-1; the D gene could be TRBD1 or TRBD2 (5 bases each). The V end was cut by 4 bases, the J end by 5 bases, with 18 bases between. This CDR3 spans 16 amino acids. Germline values: CDR1 MDHEN, CDR2 SYDVKM. CDR3 amino acids: CASSSPGHLSHNEQFF. CDR3 DNA: TGTGCCAGCAGTTCGCCGGGGCACCTCAGTCACAATGAGCAGTTCTTC.

The chain couples TRBV10-1 to TRBJ2-2, with TRBD1 matching over 9 bases. The germline gives CDR1 WNHNN, CDR2 SYGVQD (reference sequence). The V gene end was trimmed by 6 bases and the J gene end by 5 bases; junction bases not matched to a gene: 13. The length of the CDR3 is 17 residues. The CDR3 is CASSNFRGTGLTGELFF. As DNA, the CDR3 is TGCGCCAGCAGCAACTTCCGTGGGACAGGGTTGACCGGGGAGCTGTTTTTT.

This chain links TRBV30 with TRBJ2-5; 16 positions agree with TRBD2. J gave up 4 bases and V 5 bases, and 10 bases lay outside the gene matches. This CDR3 comprises 17 residues. Germline CDR1 and CDR2: GTSNPN and SVGIG (reference sequence). The CDR3 reads CAWHPGLAGGPIETQYF. CDR3 in DNA: TGTGCCTGGCACCCGGGACTAGCGGGAGGGCCAATAGAGACCCAGTACTTC.

The rearrangement joins TRBV6-5 to TRBJ1-5; no clear D gene. Trimming removed 6 bases at V and 7 bases at J, with 13 bases between. Germline V gives CDR1 MNHEY, CDR2 SVGAGI. The CDR3 covers 13 residues. CDR3 amino acids: CASSKTWAQPQHF. CDR3 DNA sequence: TGTGCCAGCAGCAAAACCTGGGCGCAGCCCCAGCATTTT.

This chain links TRBV11-2 with TRBJ2-1, with D uncertain. V lost 2 bases and J 9 bases, leaving 11 bases between the germline ends. The germline V gene encodes CDR1 SGHAT and CDR2 FQNNGV. CDR3 length equals 13 residues. The DNA of the CDR3 is TGTGCCAGCAGCTTATTTCGCGGTACTGAGCAGTTCTTC. This encodes CASSLFRGTEQFF.

The chain carries TRBV9 and TRBJ1-6; 7 bases match TRBD1. Looked up from germline, CDR1 is SGDLS and CDR2 is YYNGEE. With V trimmed by 4 bases and J by 10 bases, 8 bases remained unmatched. The CDR3 totals 14 residues. For the CDR3, the DNA is TGTGCCAGCAGCTCGACAGGGTTGAAATCACCCCTCCACTTT. Translating it yields CASSSTGLKSPLHF.